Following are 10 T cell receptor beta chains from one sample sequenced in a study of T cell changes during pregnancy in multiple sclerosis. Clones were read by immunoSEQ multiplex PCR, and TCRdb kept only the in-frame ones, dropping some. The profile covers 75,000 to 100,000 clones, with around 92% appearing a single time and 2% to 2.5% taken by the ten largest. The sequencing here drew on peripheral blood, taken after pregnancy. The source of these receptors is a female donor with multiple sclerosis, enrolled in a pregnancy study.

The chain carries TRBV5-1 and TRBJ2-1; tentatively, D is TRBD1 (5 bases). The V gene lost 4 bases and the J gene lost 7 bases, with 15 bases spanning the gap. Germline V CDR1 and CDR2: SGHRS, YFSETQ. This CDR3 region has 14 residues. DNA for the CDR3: TGCGCCAGCAGCACGGAACAGGTGGGGAATGAGCAGTTCTTC. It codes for CASSTEQVGNEQFF. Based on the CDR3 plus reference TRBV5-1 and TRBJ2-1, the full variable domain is KAGVTQTPRYLIKTRGQQVTLSCSPISGHRSVSWYQQTPGQGLQFLFEYFSETQRNKGNFPGRFSGRQFSNSRSEMNVSTLELGDSALYLCASSTEQVGNEQFFGPGTRLTVL.

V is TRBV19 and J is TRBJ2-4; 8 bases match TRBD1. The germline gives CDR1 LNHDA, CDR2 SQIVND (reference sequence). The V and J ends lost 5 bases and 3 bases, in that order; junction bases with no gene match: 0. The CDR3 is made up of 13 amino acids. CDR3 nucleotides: TGTGCCAGTAGTGACAGGGGCAAAAACATTCAGTACTTC. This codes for CASSDRGKNIQYF.

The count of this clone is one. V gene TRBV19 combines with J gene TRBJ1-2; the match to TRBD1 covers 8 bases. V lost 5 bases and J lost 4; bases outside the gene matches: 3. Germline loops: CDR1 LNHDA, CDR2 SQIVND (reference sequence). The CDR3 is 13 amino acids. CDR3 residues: CASSEQGVYGYTF. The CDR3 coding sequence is TGTGCCAGTAGTGAACAGGGGGTCTATGGCTACACCTTC.

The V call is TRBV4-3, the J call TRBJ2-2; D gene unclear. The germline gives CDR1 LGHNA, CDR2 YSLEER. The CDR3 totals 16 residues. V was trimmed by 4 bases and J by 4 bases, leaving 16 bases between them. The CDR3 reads CASSPGSRVRTGELFF. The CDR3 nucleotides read TGCGCCAGCAGCCCTGGTTCCCGGGTGCGCACCGGGGAGCTGTTTTTT.

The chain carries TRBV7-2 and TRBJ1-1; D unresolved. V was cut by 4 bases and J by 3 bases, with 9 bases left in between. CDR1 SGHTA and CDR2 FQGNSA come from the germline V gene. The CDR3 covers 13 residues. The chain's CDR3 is CASSSIRDTEAFF. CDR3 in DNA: TGTGCCAGCAGCTCCATCCGAGACACTGAAGCTTTCTTT.

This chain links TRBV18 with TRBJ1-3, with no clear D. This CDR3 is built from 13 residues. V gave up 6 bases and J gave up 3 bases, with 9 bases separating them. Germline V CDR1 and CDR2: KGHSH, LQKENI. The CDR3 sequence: CASSQVRGNTIYF. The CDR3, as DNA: TGTGCCAGCTCTCAGGTCCGTGGAAACACCATATATTTT. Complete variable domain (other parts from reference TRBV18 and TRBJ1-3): NAGVMQNPRHLVRRRGQEARLRCSPMKGHSHVYWYRQLPEEGLKFMVYLQKENIIDESGMPKERFSAEFPKEGPSILRIQQVVRGDSAAYFCASSQVRGNTIYFGEGSWLTVV.

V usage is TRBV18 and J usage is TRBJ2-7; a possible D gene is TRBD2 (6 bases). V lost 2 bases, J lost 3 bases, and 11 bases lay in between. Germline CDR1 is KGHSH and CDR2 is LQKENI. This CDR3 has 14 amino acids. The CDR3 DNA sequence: TGTGCCAGCTCACCAGAAGGACTAATCTACGAGCAGTACTTC. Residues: CASSPEGLIYEQYF.

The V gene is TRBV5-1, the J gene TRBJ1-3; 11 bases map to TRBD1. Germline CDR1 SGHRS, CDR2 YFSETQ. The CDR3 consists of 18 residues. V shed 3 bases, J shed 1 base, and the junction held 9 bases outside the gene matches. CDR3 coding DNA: TGCGCCAGCAGCTCTGGACAGGGGGCCCTAGGGTCTGGAAACACCATATATTTT. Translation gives CASSSGQGALGSGNTIYF.

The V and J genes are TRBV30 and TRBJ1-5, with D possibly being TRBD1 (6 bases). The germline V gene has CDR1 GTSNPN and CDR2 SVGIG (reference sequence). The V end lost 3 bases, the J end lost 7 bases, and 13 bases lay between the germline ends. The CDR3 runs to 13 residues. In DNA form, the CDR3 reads TGTGCCTGGAGCCTCACAGGGTACCAGCCCCAGCATTTT. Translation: CAWSLTGYQPQHF.

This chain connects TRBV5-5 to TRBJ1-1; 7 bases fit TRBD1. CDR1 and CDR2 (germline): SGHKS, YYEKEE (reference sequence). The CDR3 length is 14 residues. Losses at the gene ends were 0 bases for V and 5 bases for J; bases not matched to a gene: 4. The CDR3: CASSLEPGGTEAFF. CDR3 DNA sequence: TGTGCCAGCAGCTTGGAGCCAGGGGGAACTGAAGCTTTCTTT.